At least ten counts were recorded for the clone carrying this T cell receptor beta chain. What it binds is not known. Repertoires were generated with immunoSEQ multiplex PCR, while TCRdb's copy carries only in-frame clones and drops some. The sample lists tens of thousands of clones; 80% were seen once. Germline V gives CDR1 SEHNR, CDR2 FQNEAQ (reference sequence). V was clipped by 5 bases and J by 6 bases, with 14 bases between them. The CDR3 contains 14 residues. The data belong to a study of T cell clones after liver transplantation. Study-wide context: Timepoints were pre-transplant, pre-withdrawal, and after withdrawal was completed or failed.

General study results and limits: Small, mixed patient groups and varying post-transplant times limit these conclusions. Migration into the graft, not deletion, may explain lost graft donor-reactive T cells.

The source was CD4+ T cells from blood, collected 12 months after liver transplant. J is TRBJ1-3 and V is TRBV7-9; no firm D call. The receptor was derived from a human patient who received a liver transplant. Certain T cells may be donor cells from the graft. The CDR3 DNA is TGTGCCAGCAGCCGAGGCCGGGATGAAAACACCATATATTTT. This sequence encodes CASSRGRDENTIYF.